A single sample is the source of the 31 T cell receptor beta chains below, sequenced in a study of blood T cell repertoires in COVID-19. This table comes from immunoSEQ multiplex PCR, and its TCRdb copy is limited to in-frame clones, with some not included. The data show 110,000 to 150,000 clones, approximately 80% seen once. Specimen: peripheral blood. These receptors all come from a human donor in a cohort sampled during active COVID-19.

Only one count was recorded for this clone. CDR3 loop: CASSLQLNQPQHF. DNA of the CDR3: TGTGCCAGCAGTCTCCAGTTGAATCAGCCCCAGCATTTT. The chain carries TRBV2 and TRBJ1-5; unclear D gene. The length of the CDR3 is 13 residues. V lost 5 bases, J lost 4 bases, and 9 bases lay in between. Germline loops: CDR1 SNHLY, CDR2 FYNNEI.

The V gene is TRBV18, the J gene TRBJ2-6; TRBD2 aligns across 9 bases. Unmatched junction bases numbered 10, after V lost 4 bases and J lost 0 bases. Germline V gene data show CDR1 as KGHSH and CDR2 as LQKENI. The CDR3 contains 19 residues. This chain's CDR3 is CASSLGTSLSLSGANVLTF. In DNA form, the CDR3 reads TGTGCCAGCTCACTAGGGACTAGCCTAAGCCTCTCTGGGGCCAACGTCCTGACTTTC.

The V call is TRBV6-5, the J call TRBJ2-7; possibly TRBD1 for D (6 bases). In germline, CDR1 is MNHEY, CDR2 SVGAGI. CDR3 size: 12 residues. Trimming took off 5 bases at V and 3 bases at J, with 8 bases between the two ends. The CDR3 spells CASSRTVYEQYF. The CDR3 coding sequence is TGTGCCAGCAGTCGGACAGTCTACGAGCAGTACTTC.

The count of this clone is one. V gene TRBV7-8 combines with J gene TRBJ2-7; 10 bases are a match to TRBD1. The CDR3 loop spans 15 amino acids. V shed 5 bases and J 2 bases; nucleotides not matched to a gene: 6. The germline gives CDR1 SGHVS, CDR2 FQNEAQ. The CDR3 sequence is CASSRGTGATYEQYV. The CDR3 DNA follows: TGTGCCAGCAGCCGAGGGACAGGGGCCACCTACGAGCAGTACGTC.

CDR3 sequence: CASSVPSGGMVDTQYF. The CDR3, as DNA: TGTGCCAGCAGCGTACCTAGCGGGGGGATGGTAGATACGCAGTATTTT. The chain employs TRBV9 and TRBJ2-3, with 11 bases that match TRBD2. In germline, CDR1 is SGDLS, CDR2 YYNGEE. V was clipped by 1 base and J by 5 bases; unmatched bases: 6. The CDR3 is 16 residues long.

The genes are TRBV6-2 or TRBV6-3 and TRBJ2-1; 11 nucleotides align to TRBD2. The CDR3 consists of 19 residues. Trimming removed 7 bases from V and 5 bases from J; junction bases left unmatched: 19. CDR1 is MNHEY and CDR2 is SVGEGT in the germline V gene. The CDR3 here is CASTPRWGSGGANHNEQFF. The CDR3 DNA follows: TGTGCCAGCACCCCCCGGTGGGGTAGCGGGGGGGCTAATCACAATGAGCAGTTCTTC.

V gene TRBV11-2 combines with J gene TRBJ2-1, with a possible D match to TRBD1 (5 bases). The CDR3 loop spans 14 amino acids. The germline V gene has CDR1 SGHAT and CDR2 FQNNGV. Trimming removed 1 base from V and 7 bases from J, with 11 bases in between. The CDR3 sequence: CASSLVGAVNEQFF. In DNA form, the CDR3 reads TGTGCCAGCAGCTTAGTAGGGGCCGTGAATGAGCAGTTCTTC.

J is TRBJ1-1 and V is TRBV30, with 9 bases lining up with TRBD1. The CDR3 extends over 13 amino acids. Per germline, CDR1 GTSNPN and CDR2 SVGIG (reference sequence). With 4 bases clipped from V and 5 bases from J, the junction kept 5 bases outside the gene matches. The DNA of the CDR3 is TGTGCCTGGAATACAGGGGGCAGTACTGAAGCTTTCTTT. Encoded protein: CAWNTGGSTEAFF.

The rearrangement links TRBV7-8 to TRBJ2-7; 7 nucleotides line up with TRBD2. Germline V gene data show CDR1 as SGHVS and CDR2 as FQNEAQ. The CDR3 is 14 residues long. V gave up 5 bases and J gave up 2 bases; unmatched junction bases: 6. The CDR3 protein is CASSPWEGTYEQYF. The CDR3 bases are TGTGCCAGCAGCCCCTGGGAGGGTACCTACGAGCAGTACTTC.

This chain uses TRBV18 with TRBJ2-2; D is unresolved. CDR3 length equals 14 residues. Germline V gene sequence: CDR1 KGHSH, CDR2 LQKENI. V gave up 3 bases and J gave up 4 bases, with 9 bases separating them. As DNA, the CDR3 is TGTGCCAGCTCACCGGCGGCCGTCACCGGGGAGCTGTTTTTT. Translation gives CASSPAAVTGELFF.

The chain has TRBV4-2 and TRBJ1-6, with a weak D call TRBD1 (5 bases). CDR1 is LGHNA and CDR2 is YNFKEQ in the germline V gene. The CDR3 sequence is 17 residues long. The ends were cut back, 0 bases at V and 0 bases at J, with 9 bases in the middle. CDR3 DNA: TGTGCCAGCAGCCAAGAGACAGCTAGCTCCTATAATTCACCCCTCCACTTT. Protein sequence: CASSQETASSYNSPLHF.

The chain carries TRBV4-1 and TRBJ2-1; D unresolved. This CDR3 region has 14 residues. V lost 0 bases to trimming and J lost 12 bases, with 15 bases between them. Looked up from germline, CDR1 is MGHRA and CDR2 is YSYEKL. The CDR3 reads CASSQDRRAYGQFF. CDR3 nucleotides: TGCGCCAGCAGCCAAGATCGCCGCGCGTACGGGCAGTTCTTC.

The V and J genes are TRBV6-2 or TRBV6-3 and TRBJ2-1, with 13 bases matching TRBD2. With 4 bases clipped from V and 9 bases from J, the junction kept 9 bases outside the gene matches. The CDR3 length is 16 residues. The germline CDR1 and CDR2 sequences are MNHEY and SVGEGT. This CDR3 is CASSSELAGGPGEQFF. CDR3 in DNA: TGTGCCAGCAGTTCCGAACTAGCGGGAGGGCCTGGTGAGCAGTTCTTC.

The chain employs TRBV27 and TRBJ1-1; D might be TRBD1 (5 bases). The CDR3 is 12 residues long. Germline-derived CDR1 and CDR2 are MNHEY and SMNVEV (reference sequence). With 5 bases removed from V and 4 bases from J, the gap between germline ends came to 8 bases. The CDR3 loop is CASSQGSTEAFF. The CDR3 bases are TGTGCCAGCAGTCAGGGCTCCACTGAAGCTTTCTTT.

This clone was detected a few times. The chain joins TRBV4-2 to TRBJ2-1, with 7 bases aligning to TRBD2. CDR1 and CDR2 (germline): LGHNA, YNFKEQ. The CDR3 contains 17 residues. V dropped 1 base and J dropped 2; count of bases not matched to a gene: 8. The DNA for the CDR3 is TGTGCCAGCAGCCAAGTCTTCCCGGGAGGCACCTACAATGAGCAGTTCTTC. As protein: CASSQVFPGGTYNEQFF.

The chain combines TRBV4-2 with TRBJ2-7, with unresolved D. From germline, CDR1 is LGHNA and CDR2 YNFKEQ. The CDR3 runs 15 residues. The ends were cut back, 0 bases at V and 1 base at J, with 10 bases in the middle. DNA for the CDR3: TGTGCCAGCAGCCAAGAGGCCAGAAAATCCTACGAGCAGTACTTC. Encoded protein: CASSQEARKSYEQYF.

This clone was found once. The genes are TRBV6-1 and TRBJ2-5, with 11 bases matching TRBD2. After removal of 1 base from V and 2 bases from J, the junction contained 6 bases not matched to a gene. Germline-derived CDR1 and CDR2 are MNHNS and SASEGT. The CDR3 consists of 17 residues. DNA of the CDR3: TGTGCCAGCAGTGAAGTAGCGGGAGGGTGGGAGCAAGAGACCCAGTACTTC. The encoded protein is CASSEVAGGWEQETQYF.

The sample holds a few counts of this clone. V and J are TRBV28 and TRBJ2-5; 13 bases fit TRBD2. The CDR3 extends over 18 amino acids. The J segment lost 0 bases and the V segment lost 10 bases, leaving 14 bases of the junction unmatched. Germline V gene lookup returns CDR1 MDHEN and CDR2 SYDVKM. CDR3 sequence reads: CATNHGGLAGHYQETQYF. Here the CDR3 DNA reads TGTGCCACCAATCATGGGGGACTAGCGGGACATTACCAAGAGACCCAGTACTTC.

This chain uses TRBV7-9 with TRBJ2-3, with D perhaps TRBD2 (6 bases). The germline V and J ends were trimmed by 7 bases and 4 bases, with 12 bases remaining between them. The CDR3 is 13 amino acids. The V gene's germline CDR1 is SEHNR and CDR2 FQNEAQ (reference sequence). DNA of the CDR3: TGTGCCAGCACCTCCGCGGGGTCAGATACGCAGTATTTT. This sequence encodes CASTSAGSDTQYF.

This clone has only one observation. The V and J genes are TRBV18 and TRBJ2-5; possibly TRBD1 for D (5 bases). The germline gives CDR1 KGHSH, CDR2 LQKENI. V was cut by 3 bases and J by 5 bases, with 16 bases left in between. CDR3 size: 15 residues. CDR3 coding DNA: TGTGCCAGCTCACCCGAAATAGACAGTCTTGAGACCCAGTACTTC. Its translation: CASSPEIDSLETQYF.

The chain links TRBV30 to TRBJ2-6; 12 bases are shared with TRBD2. The CDR3 consists of 16 residues. J lost 0 bases, V lost 7 bases, and 4 bases had no gene match. Germline values: CDR1 GTSNPN, CDR2 SVGIG (reference sequence). The CDR3 here is CALTSGGPSGANVLTF. CDR3 in DNA: TGTGCCTTGACTAGCGGGGGCCCCTCTGGGGCCAACGTCCTGACTTTC.

In this sample, this clone turned up once. At one end, the junction sequence differs from germline, possibly due to a read error. The rearrangement links TRBV6-5 to TRBJ1-2; D is ambiguous. Germline V gives CDR1 MNHEY, CDR2 SVGAGI. CDR3 size: 12 residues. The CDR3 DNA follows: TGTGCCAGCAGTTACGAGGGTTATGACTACACCTTC. Residues: CASSYEGYDYTF.

The gene calls are TRBV9 and TRBJ1-4; 11 bases fit TRBD1. V was pared by 0 bases and J by 7 bases, with 5 bases of the junction left unmatched. CDR1 and CDR2 from the germline V gene are SGDLS and YYNGEE. The CDR3 loop spans 16 amino acids. The CDR3 loop reads CASSVADRGPVEKLFF. CDR3 DNA sequence: TGTGCCAGCAGCGTAGCGGACAGGGGGCCGGTTGAAAAACTGTTTTTT.

The rearrangement uses TRBV13 and TRBJ2-2, with a weak D call TRBD1 (5 bases). The CDR3 spans 15 residues. Trimming removed 0 bases from V and 5 bases from J, with 10 bases in between. Germline V gene sequence: CDR1 PRHDT, CDR2 FYEKMQ (reference sequence). The CDR3 region is CASSLGGSGTGELFF. The CDR3 DNA is TGTGCCAGCAGCTTAGGGGGTTCAGGGACCGGGGAGCTGTTTTTT.

This chain links TRBV2 with TRBJ1-2; 10 bases are a match to TRBD1. The V gene end was trimmed by 0 bases and the J gene end by 1 base; junction bases not matched to a gene: 5. The germline V gene encodes CDR1 SNHLY and CDR2 FYNNEI. The CDR3 is made up of 17 amino acids. The CDR3 is CASSEAGTGASNYGYTF. CDR3 coding DNA: TGTGCCAGCAGTGAAGCGGGGACAGGGGCGAGTAACTATGGCTACACCTTC.

The genes are TRBV6-1 and TRBJ1-2; D is undetermined. Germline CDR1 is MNHNS and CDR2 is SASEGT. CDR3 size: 15 residues. V was cut by 2 bases and J by 8 bases, with 18 bases left in between. This CDR3 is CASSEWEKRAGGYTF. The CDR3, as DNA: TGTGCCAGCAGTGAATGGGAGAAAAGGGCCGGGGGCTACACCTTC.

The chain uses TRBV5-4 and TRBJ1-5; 7 positions agree with TRBD1. This CDR3 is built from 13 residues. The V gene end was trimmed by 4 bases and the J gene end by 6 bases; junction bases not matched to a gene: 4. Germline loops: CDR1 SGHNT, CDR2 YYREEE (reference sequence). The CDR3 DNA reads as TGTGCCAGCAGCGCAGGGGGAGGTCAGCCCCAGCATTTT. Its protein is CASSAGGGQPQHF.

The chain carries TRBV6-2 or TRBV6-3 and TRBJ1-2; 8 bases are a match to TRBD1. There are 14 residues in the CDR3. Trimming took 4 bases from V and 8 from J; bases not matched to a gene: 9. Germline CDR1 is MNHEY and CDR2 is SVGEGT. DNA of the CDR3: TGTGCCAGCAGTTCCCCGGACAGGGCGGGCGGCTACACCTTC. This sequence encodes CASSSPDRAGGYTF.

The chain uses TRBV4-2 and TRBJ2-3, with D possibly matching TRBD2 (6 bases). This CDR3 comprises 16 residues. CDR1 LGHNA and CDR2 YNFKEQ come from the germline V gene. Trimming stripped 1 base from V and 6 bases from J, with 17 bases between. CDR3 amino acids: CASSQGGTPDPDTQYF. The CDR3 DNA sequence: TGTGCCAGCAGCCAAGGTGGGACTCCAGACCCCGATACGCAGTATTTT.

The chain uses TRBV2 and TRBJ2-1; a weak D match, TRBD1 (6 bases). Trimming shortened V by 8 bases and J by 4 bases, and 18 bases separated the two germline ends. Per the germline V gene, CDR1 is SNHLY and CDR2 is FYNNEI. CDR3 length equals 15 residues. CDR3 nucleotide sequence: TGTGCCAGCTCCTCAGTTGGGGGCCGGTACAATGAGCAGTTCTTC. It specifies CASSSVGGRYNEQFF.

J is TRBJ2-3 and V is TRBV11-3, with 7 positions matching TRBD2. The germline gives CDR1 SGHNT, CDR2 YENEEA. Unmatched junction bases numbered 10, after V lost 5 bases and J lost 2 bases. This CDR3 is built from 16 residues. For the CDR3, the DNA is TGTGCCAGCAGCCCCGCCGTGGGAGGGGCCACAGATACGCAGTATTTT. Protein sequence: CASSPAVGGATDTQYF.